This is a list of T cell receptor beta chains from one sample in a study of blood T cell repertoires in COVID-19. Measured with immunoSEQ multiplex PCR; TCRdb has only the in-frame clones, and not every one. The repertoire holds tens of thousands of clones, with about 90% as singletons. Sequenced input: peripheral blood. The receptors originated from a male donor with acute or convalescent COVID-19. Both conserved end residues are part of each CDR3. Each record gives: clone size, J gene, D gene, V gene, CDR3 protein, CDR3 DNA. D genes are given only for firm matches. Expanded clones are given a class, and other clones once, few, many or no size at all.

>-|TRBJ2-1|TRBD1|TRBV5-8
CASSQGQGLDEQFF
TGTGCCAGCAGCCAGGGACAGGGGCTCGATGAGCAGTTCTTC
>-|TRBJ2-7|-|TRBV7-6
CASSPLAGMSYEQYF
TGTGCCAGCAGCCCATTAGCCGGGATGTCCTACGAGCAGTACTTC
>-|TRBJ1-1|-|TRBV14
CASSQVISNTEAFF
TGTGCCAGCAGCCAAGTTATCTCGAACACTGAAGCTTTCTTT
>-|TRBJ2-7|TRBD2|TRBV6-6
CASSREASYEQYF
TGTGCCAGCAGTCGGGAGGCGTCCTACGAGCAGTACTTC
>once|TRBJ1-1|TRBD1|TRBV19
CASNDGTVSTEAFF
TGTGCCAGTAACGACGGGACAGTGAGTACTGAAGCTTTCTTT
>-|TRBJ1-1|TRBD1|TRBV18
CASSPGTGVEAFF
TGTGCCAGCTCACCAGGGACAGGGGTTGAAGCTTTCTTT
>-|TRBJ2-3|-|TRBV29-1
CSVEDPRTSTDTQYF
TGCAGCGTTGAAGATCCCAGGACAAGCACAGATACGCAGTATTTT
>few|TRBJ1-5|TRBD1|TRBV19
CASSMAERTGFYSNQPQHF
TGTGCCAGTAGTATGGCGGAACGGACAGGCTTTTATAGCAATCAGCCCCAGCATTTT
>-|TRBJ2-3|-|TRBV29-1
CSAAGSADTQYF
TGCAGCGCGGCAGGGTCGGCAGATACGCAGTATTTT
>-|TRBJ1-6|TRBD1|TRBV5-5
CASSWMDRGSPLHF
TGTGCCAGCAGCTGGATGGACAGGGGCTCACCCCTCCACTTT
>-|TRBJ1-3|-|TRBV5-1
CASSSDSSGNTIYF
TGCGCCAGCAGCTCGGACAGCTCTGGAAACACCATATATTTT
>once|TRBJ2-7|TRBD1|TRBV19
CASSPRDRNSYEQYF
TGTGCCAGTAGCCCCCGGGACAGGAACTCCTACGAGCAGTACTTC
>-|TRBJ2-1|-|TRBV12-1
CASTTPKRTSWSEQFF
TGTGCCAGCACCACGCCGAAGAGGACTAGCTGGAGTGAGCAGTTCTTC
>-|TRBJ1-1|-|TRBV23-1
CASRQEGQRNEAFF
TGCGCCAGCAGACAAGAAGGACAGCGAAATGAAGCTTTCTTT
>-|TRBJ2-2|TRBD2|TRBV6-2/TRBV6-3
CASSYSGGAPDGELFF
TGTGCCAGCAGTTATAGCGGGGGGGCCCCCGACGGGGAGCTGTTTTTT
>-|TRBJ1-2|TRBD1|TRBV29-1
CSVRGQGSGYTF
TGCAGCGTGAGGGGACAGGGCAGTGGCTACACCTTC
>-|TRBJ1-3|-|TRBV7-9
CASSLGPPAQSGNTIYF
TGTGCCAGCAGCTTAGGACCCCCAGCGCAATCTGGAAACACCATATATTTT
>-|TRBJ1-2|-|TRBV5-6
CASTPRSGLPYGYTF
TGTGCCAGCACCCCACGGAGCGGGCTACCCTATGGCTACACCTTC
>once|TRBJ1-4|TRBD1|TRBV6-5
CASNRQGATNEKLFF
TGTGCCAGCAACCGGCAGGGGGCAACTAATGAAAAACTGTTTTTT